The next 3 T cell receptor beta chains were all read from a single sample in a study of T cells after somatic rescue of genetic block. Some clones are missing from TCRdb's copy, which holds only in-frame ones; the method was immunoSEQ multiplex PCR. The profile covers tens of thousands of clones, with 85% to 95% appearing a single time and about 3% taken by the ten largest. Sequenced material: peripheral blood mononuclear cells (PBMCs). All receptors come from a middle-aged man.

This clone occurred once. The J gene is TRBJ2-3, the V gene TRBV6-5; D is undetermined. The CDR3 contains 12 residues. The germline V gene has CDR1 MNHEY and CDR2 SVGAGI. Trimming stripped 7 bases from V and 11 bases from J, with 16 bases between. In nucleotides, the CDR3 is TGTGCCAGCACCGACATTGGTACCCGGCAGTATTTT. Its translation: CASTDIGTRQYF.

V is TRBV28 and J is TRBJ2-6; D not certain. V was pared by 4 bases and J by 4 bases, with 8 bases between. Germline assignment: CDR1 MDHEN and CDR2 SYDVKM. The CDR3 extends over 14 amino acids. In DNA, the CDR3 is TGTGCCAGCAGTTCCCCGTTAGGGGCCAACGTCCTGACTTTC. Translating it yields CASSSPLGANVLTF.

The chain carries TRBV4-3 and TRBJ2-7, with 7 bases aligning to TRBD1. V dropped 3 bases and J dropped 3; count of bases not matched to a gene: 11. Germline CDR1 is LGHNA and CDR2 is YSLEER. The CDR3 sequence is 16 residues long. The CDR3, as DNA: TGCGCCAGCAGCCAGGTCGCGGTACAGGGGATCTACGAGCAGTACTTC. It encodes CASSQVAVQGIYEQYF.